This T cell receptor (beta chain) is drawn from a study of CD8+ T cells in alopecia areata. General study findings and limits: Between patients, shared TCR sequences were less clear than in mice. This was possibly due in part to HLA diversity in the patient population.

This CDR3 comprises 14 residues. The V and J ends lost 0 bases and 9 bases, in that order; junction bases with no gene match: 3. The germline V gene encodes CDR1 ENHRY and CDR2 SYGVKD. Concerning this clone itself: The antigen is not known.

Extraction of RNA preceded its reverse transcription into cDNA, which served as the sequencing template. Assay used: immunoSEQ multiplex PCR; TCRdb lists only in-frame clones, some missing. There are over 150,000 clones in the sample; roughly 65% occur only once, and approximately 1.7% lies in the top ten. This sequence originates from a human donor with alopecia areata. The sample here was CD4+ T cells sorted from blood, taken at week 0. This rearrangement joins TRBV10-3 to TRBJ2-1; 9 bases are shared with TRBD2. CDR3 region: CAISESLAGSEQFF. CDR3 in DNA: TGTGCCATCAGTGAGTCCCTAGCGGGGAGTGAGCAGTTCTTC.